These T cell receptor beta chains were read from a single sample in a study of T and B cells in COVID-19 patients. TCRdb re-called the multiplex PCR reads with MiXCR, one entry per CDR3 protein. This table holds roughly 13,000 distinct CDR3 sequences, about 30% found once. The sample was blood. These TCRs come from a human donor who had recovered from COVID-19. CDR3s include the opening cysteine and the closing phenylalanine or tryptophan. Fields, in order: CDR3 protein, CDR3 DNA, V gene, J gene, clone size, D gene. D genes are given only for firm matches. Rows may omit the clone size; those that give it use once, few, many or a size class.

CDR3aa: CASRKGGSTYNEQFF; CDR3nt: TGTGCCAGCAGGAAGGGGGGATCCACCTACAATGAGCAGTTCTTC; v_gene: TRBV6-5; j_gene: TRBJ2-1; abundance: many; d_gene: .
CDR3aa: CASSSRTSAPLDEQFF; CDR3nt: TGCGCCAGCAGCTCGCGGACTAGCGCTCCCTTGGATGAGCAGTTCTTC; v_gene: TRBV5-1; j_gene: TRBJ2-1; abundance: .; d_gene: TRBD2
CDR3aa: CASSYQATQPQHF; CDR3nt: TGTGCCAGCAGCTACCAGGCGACTCAGCCCCAGCATTTT; v_gene: TRBV12-3/TRBV12-4; j_gene: TRBJ1-5; abundance: many; d_gene: .
CDR3aa: CASSEISTGSVAFF; CDR3nt: TGTGCCAGCAGTGAAATAAGTACAGGGAGCGTAGCTTTCTTT; v_gene: TRBV6-1; j_gene: TRBJ1-1; abundance: .; d_gene: .
CDR3aa: CASGTRDYGTDTQYF; CDR3nt: TGTGCCAGCGGAACTCGGGACTACGGCACAGATACGCAGTATTTT; v_gene: TRBV27; j_gene: TRBJ2-3; abundance: medium-sized; d_gene: TRBD2
CDR3aa: CASNAGGFGYTF; CDR3nt: TGTGCCAGTAACGCAGGGGGCTTTGGCTACACCTTC; v_gene: TRBV19; j_gene: TRBJ1-2; abundance: .; d_gene: TRBD1
CDR3aa: CASQEAGELFF; CDR3nt: TGTGCCAGCCAAGAGGCCGGGGAGCTGTTTTTT; v_gene: TRBV2; j_gene: TRBJ2-2; abundance: .; d_gene: .
CDR3aa: CASSYVVGYGYTF; CDR3nt: TGTGCCAGCAGTTACGTGGTAGGCTATGGCTACACCTTC; v_gene: TRBV6-5; j_gene: TRBJ1-2; abundance: many; d_gene: .
CDR3aa: CASSGAVGSYEQYF; CDR3nt: TGTGCCAGCTCTGGGGCTGTGGGGAGCTACGAGCAGTACTTC; v_gene: TRBV27; j_gene: TRBJ2-7; abundance: medium-sized; d_gene: .
CDR3aa: CASSFREGNTEAFF; CDR3nt: TGTGCCAGCAGTTTCCGGGAGGGGAACACTGAAGCTTTCTTT; v_gene: TRBV6-5; j_gene: TRBJ1-1; abundance: .; d_gene: .
CDR3aa: CSVGSSGMNTEAFF; CDR3nt: TGCAGCGTGGGGAGTAGCGGGATGAACACTGAAGCTTTCTTT; v_gene: TRBV29-1; j_gene: TRBJ1-1; abundance: .; d_gene: .
CDR3aa: CASSLRGFGYTF; CDR3nt: TGTGCCAGCAGCTTACGGGGGTTTGGCTACACCTTC; v_gene: TRBV7-9; j_gene: TRBJ1-2; abundance: few; d_gene: .
CDR3aa: CASSGREGETQYF; CDR3nt: TGTGCCAGCAGTGGGCGGGAAGGAGAGACCCAGTACTTC; v_gene: TRBV6-1; j_gene: TRBJ2-5; abundance: many; d_gene: .
CDR3aa: CSVEADQGPYEQYF; CDR3nt: TGCAGCGTTGAAGCCGACCAGGGGCCCTACGAGCAGTACTTC; v_gene: TRBV29-1; j_gene: TRBJ2-7; abundance: medium-sized; d_gene: .
CDR3aa: CASSPNRQSYQPQHF; CDR3nt: TGTGCCAGCAGCCCCAACAGACAGTCGTATCAGCCCCAGCATTTT; v_gene: TRBV5-6; j_gene: TRBJ1-5; abundance: few; d_gene: .
CDR3aa: CATSDLQLAGVNEQFF; CDR3nt: TGTGCCACCAGTGATTTGCAGCTAGCGGGAGTTAATGAGCAGTTCTTC; v_gene: TRBV24-1; j_gene: TRBJ2-1; abundance: few; d_gene: TRBD2
CDR3aa: CASSYGLAGGSPYEQYF; CDR3nt: TGTGCCAGCAGTTACGGGCTAGCGGGAGGTTCCCCCTACGAGCAGTACTTC; v_gene: TRBV6-5; j_gene: TRBJ2-7; abundance: many; d_gene: TRBD2
CDR3aa: CASRQQGTNYGYTF; CDR3nt: TGTGCCAGCAGGCAACAGGGTACTAACTATGGCTACACCTTC; v_gene: TRBV6-1; j_gene: TRBJ1-2; abundance: few; d_gene: .
CDR3aa: CASSQAPGTSGYYEQYF; CDR3nt: TGCGCCAGCAGCCAAGCCCCCGGGACTAGCGGATACTACGAGCAGTACTTC; v_gene: TRBV4-1; j_gene: TRBJ2-7; abundance: few; d_gene: TRBD2
CDR3aa: CSVWAAGGEYEQYF; CDR3nt: TGCAGCGTTTGGGCGGCAGGGGGCGAGTACGAGCAGTACTTC; v_gene: TRBV29-1; j_gene: TRBJ2-7; abundance: .; d_gene: TRBD1
CDR3aa: CSARSTGTREKLFF; CDR3nt: TGCAGTGCTAGGTCAACAGGTACTAGGGAAAAACTGTTTTTT; v_gene: TRBV20-1; j_gene: TRBJ1-4; abundance: .; d_gene: .
CDR3aa: CSVTGGTKNIQYF; CDR3nt: TGCAGCGTAACGGGGGGAACCAAAAACATTCAGTACTTC; v_gene: TRBV29-1; j_gene: TRBJ2-4; abundance: medium-sized; d_gene: TRBD2